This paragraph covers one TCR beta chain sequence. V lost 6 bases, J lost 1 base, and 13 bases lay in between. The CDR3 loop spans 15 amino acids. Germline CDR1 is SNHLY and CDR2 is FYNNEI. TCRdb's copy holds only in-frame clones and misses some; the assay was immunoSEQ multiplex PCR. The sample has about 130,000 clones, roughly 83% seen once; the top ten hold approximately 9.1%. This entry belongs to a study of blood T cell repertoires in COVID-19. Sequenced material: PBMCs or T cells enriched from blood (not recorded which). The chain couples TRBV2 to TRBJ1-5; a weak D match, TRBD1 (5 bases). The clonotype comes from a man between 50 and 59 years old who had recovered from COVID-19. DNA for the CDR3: TGTGCCAGCAGCCCTAGGGGCGGCAGCAATCAGCCCCAGCATTTT. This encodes CASSPRGGSNQPQHF.